This T cell receptor beta chain was sequenced for a study of beta chain features in type 1 diabetes. Regarding this clone: No antigen is known for it. This same CDR3 is encoded by further DNA sequences in the sample.

Study-level points and caveats: A possible short-template PCR bias applies equally to patients and controls. Shortening of TCRB CDR3s, moderate but significant, appeared in all four CD4+ subsets of Type 1 diabetes patients. Still unanswered here is whether HLA type influences TCRB rearrangement.

From germline, CDR1 is GTSNPN and CDR2 SVGIG (reference sequence). The CDR3 sequence is 12 residues long. V lost 3 bases and J lost 0, with 5 bases in between. As every portion of the isolated RNA was reverse transcribed, the sequencing read expressed TCRB transcripts. Assay: immunoSEQ multiplex PCR; the TCRdb copy retains only in-frame clones and omits some. The table lists under 200,000 clones, approximately 10% of them singletons. The receptor was isolated from a young man with type 1 diabetes. The chain is built from TRBV30 and TRBJ1-1; D unclear. The sample was central memory CD4+ T cells from blood. The CDR3 sequence: CAWRRVNTEAFF. DNA of the CDR3: TGTGCCTGGAGAAGAGTGAACACTGAAGCTTTCTTT.